Shown below are 16 T cell receptor beta chains from a single sample sequenced in a study of blood T cell repertoires in COVID-19. The protocol was immunoSEQ multiplex PCR, while the TCRdb copy is restricted to in-frame clones and leaves out a portion. The sample gives around 170,000 clones, under 85% of which show up once; around 6.5% is in the top ten. The sample was peripheral blood. These receptors originate from a woman aged 40 to 50 with acute or convalescent COVID-19.

The chain joins TRBV5-4 to TRBJ1-1; TRBD1 matches 11 bases. The ends lost 4 bases at V and 10 bases at J; junction bases unmatched: 18. The germline V gene encodes CDR1 SGHNT and CDR2 YYREEE (reference sequence). The CDR3 is 17 residues long. In nucleotides, the CDR3 is TGTGCCAGCAGCGCTTCCCTGACAGGGACAGGGGGAGTTGGAGCTTTCTTT. Amino acid sequence: CASSASLTGTGGVGAFF.

The V call is TRBV28, the J call TRBJ2-4; D gene ambiguous. CDR1 is MDHEN and CDR2 is SYDVKM in the germline V gene. V was cut by 4 bases and J by 1 base, with 11 bases left in between. The CDR3 totals 15 residues. DNA of the CDR3: TGTGCCAGCAGTTCTCCCGGGTGGGCCAAAAACATTCAGTACTTC. It is translated as CASSSPGWAKNIQYF.

The chain combines TRBV19 with TRBJ2-2, with a possible D match to TRBD2 (5 bases). CDR3 size: 13 residues. Germline CDR1 is LNHDA and CDR2 is SQIVND (reference sequence). Trimming removed 10 bases at V and 1 base at J, with 10 bases between. The CDR3 is CATAGVNTGELFF. The DNA of the CDR3 is TGTGCCACCGCGGGCGTGAACACCGGGGAGCTGTTTTTT.

This clone appeared once. The chain employs TRBV2 and TRBJ1-5, with D possibly matching TRBD1 (5 bases). The CDR3 length is 14 residues. Germline-derived CDR1 and CDR2 are SNHLY and FYNNEI. The ends were cut back, 6 bases at V and 4 bases at J, with 13 bases in the middle. The CDR3 loop is CASRGGSPNQPQHF. As DNA, the CDR3 is TGTGCCAGCAGGGGGGGGTCACCAAATCAGCCCCAGCATTTT.

The gene calls are TRBV27 and TRBJ1-1; D is possibly TRBD1 (6 bases). Germline CDR1 and CDR2: MNHEY and SMNVEV (reference sequence). Trimming left V 5 bases short and J 5 bases short, with 21 bases between. The CDR3 runs 16 residues. In nucleotides, the CDR3 is TGTGCCAGCAGTCCTCGACAGGCTCCCTCGGGGACTGAAGCTTTCTTT. Protein: CASSPRQAPSGTEAFF.

This chain uses TRBV6-6 with TRBJ2-5; 9 nucleotides match TRBD1. Per the germline V gene, CDR1 is MNHNY and CDR2 is SVGAGI (reference sequence). V was clipped by 6 bases and J by 1 base; unmatched bases: 9. The CDR3 is made up of 16 amino acids. The CDR3: CASSHTGGTFQETQYF. DNA for the CDR3: TGTGCCAGCAGCCACACAGGGGGCACCTTCCAAGAGACCCAGTACTTC.

This clone has more than one count but fewer than ten. V usage is TRBV27 and J usage is TRBJ1-1; no clear D gene. The CDR3 totals 14 residues. Deletions cut 7 bases from V and 4 bases from J, with 16 bases between. CDR1 is MNHEY and CDR2 is SMNVEV in the germline V gene (reference sequence). The CDR3 is CASTQYGESTEAFF. DNA of the CDR3: TGTGCCAGCACCCAATATGGGGAGAGCACTGAAGCTTTCTTT.

The chain combines TRBV3-1 (or the pseudogene TRBV3-2) with TRBJ1-3, with D perhaps TRBD1 (5 bases). Between the trimmed V and J ends, which lost 2 bases and 4 bases, there was a span of 9 bases. This CDR3 has 14 residues. Per the germline V gene, CDR1 is LGHDT and CDR2 is YNNKEL (reference sequence). DNA for the CDR3: TGTGCCAGCAGCCAAAGGTACAGGGGAAACACCATATATTTT. Translation gives CASSQRYRGNTIYF.

The CDR3 nucleotides read TGTGCCAGCAGCTTAACGGGCCCCGGGACAGGGGGCACTGAAGCTTTCTTT. Protein: CASSLTGPGTGGTEAFF. The chain couples TRBV7-3 to TRBJ1-1; 11 bases align to TRBD1. This CDR3 comprises 17 residues. Per the germline V gene, CDR1 is SGHTA and CDR2 is FQGTGA. The V gene end was trimmed by 0 bases and the J gene end by 4 bases; junction bases not matched to a gene: 7. Supplemented by reference TRBV7-3 and TRBJ1-1, the full variable domain reads GAGVSQTPSNKVTEKGKYVELRCDPISGHTALYWYRQSLGQGPEFLIYFQGTGAADDSGLPNDRFFAVRPEGSVSTLKIQRTERGDSAVYLCASSLTGPGTGGTEAFFGQGTRLTVV.

This clone was counted only a few times. The V and J genes are TRBV18 and TRBJ1-6; possible D gene TRBD1, 5 bases. The V gene lost 2 bases and the J gene lost 10 bases, with 15 bases spanning the gap. Germline CDR1 is KGHSH and CDR2 is LQKENI. The CDR3 is made up of 15 amino acids. Here the CDR3 reads CASSPATASESPLHF. For the CDR3, the DNA is TGTGCCAGCTCACCAGCGACAGCCTCCGAGTCACCCCTCCACTTT.

This chain connects TRBV9 to TRBJ2-7, with D maybe TRBD2 (5 bases). This CDR3 spans 15 amino acids. V lost 0 bases and J lost 2, with 12 bases in between. The germline V gene encodes CDR1 SGDLS and CDR2 YYNGEE. CDR3: CASSVGAAETYEQYF. CDR3 in DNA: TGTGCCAGCAGCGTAGGAGCGGCAGAAACCTACGAGCAGTACTTC.

This clone came up a few times. The chain links TRBV7-8 to TRBJ2-1; D not certain. V was pared by 4 bases and J by 0 bases, with 13 bases between. There are 16 residues in the CDR3. Looked up from germline, CDR1 is SGHVS and CDR2 is FQNEAQ. The DNA for the CDR3 is TGTGCCAGCAGCTACAGACCGACCAGCTCCTACAATGAGCAGTTCTTC. This gives the protein CASSYRPTSSYNEQFF.

This chain joins TRBV30 and TRBJ1-1; D unclear. This CDR3 has 13 amino acids. Germline-derived CDR1 and CDR2 are GTSNPN and SVGIG (reference sequence). With 4 bases removed from V and 1 base from J, the gap between germline ends came to 10 bases. CDR3 region: CAWNRLPNTEAFF. For the CDR3, the DNA is TGTGCCTGGAATAGACTCCCGAACACTGAAGCTTTCTTT.

The sample holds one count of this clone. The chain carries TRBV6-5 and TRBJ1-5; a weak D match, TRBD1 (6 bases). Between the trimmed V and J ends, which lost 2 bases and 5 bases, there was a span of 7 bases. The CDR3 totals 13 residues. Per germline, CDR1 MNHEY and CDR2 SVGAGI. For the CDR3, the DNA is TGTGCCAGCAGTTACAAGGGGGATCAGCCCCAGCATTTT. Amino acids: CASSYKGDQPQHF.

The J gene is TRBJ2-5, the V gene TRBV18; D might be TRBD2 (6 bases). Germline CDR1 KGHSH, CDR2 LQKENI. This CDR3 comprises 13 residues. V was pared by 3 bases and J by 5 bases, with 10 bases between. In nucleotides, the CDR3 is TGTGCCAGCTCACCCGCAAGCGGGGAGACCCAGTACTTC. Protein sequence: CASSPASGETQYF. Using reference TRBV18 and TRBJ2-5 for the parts outside the CDR3, the full variable domain is NAGVMQNPRHLVRRRGQEARLRCSPMKGHSHVYWYRQLPEEGLKFMVYLQKENIIDESGMPKERFSAEFPKEGPSILRIQQVVRGDSAAYFCASSPASGETQYFGPGTRLLVL.

V gene TRBV3-1 (or the pseudogene TRBV3-2) combines with J gene TRBJ1-4; D perhaps matches TRBD1 (5 bases). The CDR3 is 14 residues long. CDR1 and CDR2 from the germline V gene are LGHDT and YNNKEL (reference sequence). Trimming took off 4 bases at V and 3 bases at J, with 9 bases between the two ends. CDR3 amino acids: CASSLSGANEKLFF. In DNA, the CDR3 is TGTGCCAGCAGCCTCTCGGGGGCTAATGAAAAACTGTTTTTT.